This entry describes one TCR beta chain. What it recognizes is unknown. V lost 4 bases to trimming and J lost 4 bases; unmatched junction nucleotides: 10. The germline V gene has CDR1 SEHNR and CDR2 FQNEAQ (reference sequence). This CDR3 contains 16 residues. It was with 60 Vbeta and 13 Jbeta primers that the PCR ran. Using immunoSEQ multiplex PCR, the repertoire was profiled, and TCRdb retains in-frame clones only, with some absent. The data contain around 130,000 clones, over 80% of them singletons. The sample is drawn from a study of cytomegalovirus exposure and HLA in healthy donors. Study-level points and caveats: TCR beta sequences reportedly predicted most subjects' HLA-A and HLA-B alleles accurately. In the analysis, some V segments, TRBV6-2 and TRBV6-3 included, were excluded as indistinguishable. An analysis that was carried out later associated 16,000 or so TCR beta sequences with HLA alleles at 0.05 false discovery rate.

The receptor was derived from a boy aged 10-17 years in good health and CMV-seronegative. The sequencing input was PBMCs. This rearrangement joins TRBV7-9 to TRBJ2-1, with 7 bases fitting TRBD1. In DNA, the CDR3 is TGTGCCAGCAGCTACGAAGGGGGCGAGATTTACAATGAGCAGTTCTTC. This translates into CASSYEGGEIYNEQFF.